Shown below are 13 T cell receptor beta chains from a single sample sequenced in a study of blood T cell repertoires in COVID-19. Assay used: immunoSEQ multiplex PCR; TCRdb lists only in-frame clones, some missing. The top ten hold 3.9% of the sample, which has about 50,000 clones, about 88% seen once. Source material: peripheral blood. These TCRs come from a human donor in a cohort sampled during active COVID-19.

The chain couples TRBV5-1 to TRBJ2-7, with D uncertain. The germline V gene encodes CDR1 SGHRS and CDR2 YFSETQ. V lost 0 bases and J 4 bases, leaving 20 bases between the germline ends. CDR3 size: 17 residues. The CDR3 region has the DNA TGCGCCAGCAGCTTGGCCTCGGCTGGAGTGGGTCGGTACGAGCAGTACTTC. Residues: CASSLASAGVGRYEQYF.

This clone was counted once. The genes are TRBV6-5 and TRBJ1-1; 9 nucleotides line up with TRBD1. The CDR3 sequence is 13 residues long. CDR1 is MNHEY and CDR2 is SVGAGI in the germline V gene. Losses at the gene ends were 4 bases for V and 3 bases for J; bases not matched to a gene: 0. The CDR3 loop reads CASSWTGDTEAFF. CDR3 DNA: TGTGCCAGCAGTTGGACAGGGGACACTGAAGCTTTCTTT.

The V and J genes are TRBV5-1 and TRBJ2-2; the D gene is possibly TRBD1 (5 bases). The CDR3 sequence is 17 residues long. CDR1 is SGHRS and CDR2 is YFSETQ in the germline V gene. The V gene lost 0 bases and the J gene lost 0 bases, with 12 bases spanning the gap. CDR3 residues: CASSLAVQGSNTGELFF. In nucleotides, the CDR3 is TGCGCCAGCAGCTTGGCCGTGCAGGGCTCGAACACCGGGGAGCTGTTTTTT.

The chain couples TRBV12-5 to TRBJ1-1; maybe TRBD1 (5 bases). Trimming removed 9 bases at V and 7 bases at J, with 18 bases between. Per germline, CDR1 LGHNT and CDR2 FRNRAP. This CDR3 region has 13 residues. CDR3 region: CASAGTADFEAFF. Written as DNA, the CDR3 is TGTGCTAGCGCCGGGACTGCGGATTTTGAAGCTTTCTTT.

The chain employs TRBV5-1 and TRBJ2-7; 8 bases map to TRBD2. The V and J ends lost 0 bases and 4 bases, in that order; junction bases with no gene match: 6. This CDR3 spans 15 amino acids. Per germline, CDR1 SGHRS and CDR2 YFSETQ. CDR3 sequence reads: CASSLEGSGIYEQYF. The CDR3 DNA is TGCGCCAGCAGCTTGGAGGGTAGCGGGATATACGAGCAGTACTTC.

This chain links TRBV5-1 with TRBJ2-7, with TRBD1 identical over 9 bases. The V gene's germline CDR1 is SGHRS and CDR2 YFSETQ. This CDR3 contains 16 residues. The junction had 8 bases not matched to a gene; V was cut back by 3 bases and J by 1 base. CDR3 sequence (DNA): TGCGCCAGCAGCTCAAAAGCGGGACAGGGTTCCTACGAGCAGTACTTC. Translating gives CASSSKAGQGSYEQYF.

This chain joins TRBV6-6 and TRBJ1-4; 9 bases agree with TRBD1. This CDR3 spans 13 amino acids. Germline-derived CDR1 and CDR2 are MNHNY and SVGAGI (reference sequence). J gave up 8 bases and V 6 bases, and 4 bases lay outside the gene matches. Written as DNA, the CDR3 is TGTGCCAGCAGCACCGGGACAGGGGAAAAACTGTTTTTT. Its protein product is CASSTGTGEKLFF.

This clone was counted between two and nine times. This chain joins TRBV25-1 and TRBJ2-7; 7 nucleotides align to TRBD2. With V trimmed by 4 bases and J by 3 bases, 6 bases remained unmatched. Germline assignment: CDR1 MGHDK and CDR2 SYGVNS. The CDR3 runs to 14 residues. Here the CDR3 DNA reads TGTGCCAGCAGTGGCGGCGGGAGTAGCTACGAGCAGTACTTC. Residues: CASSGGGSSYEQYF.

V is TRBV2 and J is TRBJ2-7; 10 bases align to TRBD2. This CDR3 has 14 amino acids. The J segment lost 2 bases and the V segment lost 4 bases, leaving 2 bases of the junction unmatched. Germline V CDR1 and CDR2: SNHLY, FYNNEI. The CDR3 reads CASSVLAGPYEQYF. DNA for the CDR3: TGTGCCAGCAGTGTACTAGCGGGACCCTACGAGCAGTACTTC.

The chain uses TRBV30 and TRBJ2-1, with TRBD1 as a possible D gene (6 bases). V was pared by 4 bases and J by 3 bases, with 13 bases between. The CDR3 extends over 14 amino acids. Germline lookup yields CDR1 GTSNPN and CDR2 SVGIG (reference sequence). The CDR3 coding sequence is TGTGCCTGGAAGAAACTGGACAGCTACAATGAGCAGTTCTTC. This translates into CAWKKLDSYNEQFF.

The chain has TRBV27 and TRBJ1-2, with 10 positions matching TRBD1. Germline V gene data show CDR1 as MNHEY and CDR2 as SMNVEV (reference sequence). This CDR3 is 15 amino acids long. J gave up 9 bases and V 5 bases, and 12 bases lay outside the gene matches. CDR3: CASSIPGQGFASYTF. Written as DNA, the CDR3 is TGTGCCAGCAGTATACCGGGACAGGGGTTCGCCAGCTACACCTTC.

This clone is judged medium-sized. This chain links TRBV6-1 with TRBJ2-7; 7 bases are shared with TRBD1. Trimming at V came to 2 bases and at J to 4 bases, leaving 8 bases not matched to a gene. The CDR3 extends over 15 amino acids. Germline V gives CDR1 MNHNS, CDR2 SASEGT. The DNA for the CDR3 is TGTGCCAGCAGTGAATCTTGGACAGGTGGGTACGAGCAGTACTTC. Protein product: CASSESWTGGYEQYF.

Details on this clone: The CDR3 does not end in the conserved phenylalanine or tryptophan, so this is likely a read error. The DNA is omitted, as the CDR3 cannot be located on it reliably, and the CDR3 follows TCRdb's listing. The chain combines TRBV6-6 with TRBJ2-7; the tabulated D call, TRBD2, remains unverified against the DNA. Germline CDR1 MNHNY, CDR2 SVGAGI (reference sequence). The CDR3 length is 13 residues, termini included. This chain's CDR3 is CASSNTGTSGLFL.